These 9 T cell receptor beta chains were all obtained from the same sample, sequenced in a study of cytomegalovirus exposure and HLA in healthy donors (dated by TCRdb to 2015 to 2018). The protocol used for the library was the immunoSEQ multiplex PCR assay. A mixture of 60 forward primers for TCR Vbeta segments and 13 reverse primers for TCR Jbeta segments was used in the multiplex PCR. TCRdb took this table from immuneACCESS and kept in-frame rearrangements with V and J called. Such tables lack part of the clones; where checked against another copy, unresolved V genes explain under half of the gap, and the rest is unexplained. The sample has approximately 88,000 clones on record, around 84% of them singletons. In total, the top ten clones hold around 2% of the sample. The sample comprised PBMCs. The receptors shown here come from a man aged 18 to 35 in good health and CMV-seronegative.

This CDR3 reads CASSLSRGHLDTQYF. Written as DNA, the CDR3 is TGTGCCAGCAGCTTATCACGGGGTCATTTAGATACGCAGTATTTT. The chain uses TRBV7-8 and TRBJ2-3, with TRBD2 as a possible D gene (5 bases). The CDR3 is 15 residues long. With 2 bases removed from V and 5 bases from J, the gap between germline ends came to 14 bases. Germline loops: CDR1 SGHVS, CDR2 FQNEAQ.

This clone was seen just once. V is TRBV2 and J is TRBJ2-1; 8 bases line up with TRBD1. This CDR3 comprises 15 residues. CDR1 and CDR2 from the germline V gene are SNHLY and FYNNEI. V shed 0 bases and J 9 bases; nucleotides not matched to a gene: 7. CDR3 sequence: CASSEARWTGLEQFF. CDR3 bases: TGTGCCAGCAGTGAAGCCCGCTGGACAGGGCTTGAGCAGTTCTTC.

The chain recombines TRBV4-1 with TRBJ2-7; unclear D gene. The CDR3 contains 14 residues. The germline gives CDR1 MGHRA, CDR2 YSYEKL. V was clipped by 1 base and J by 2 bases, with 9 bases between them. The CDR3 region is CASSQVSGAYEQYF. DNA of the CDR3: TGCGCCAGCAGCCAAGTTTCCGGAGCCTACGAGCAGTACTTC.

The CDR3, as DNA: TGCAGCGGATCTAGCGGGGGGCACACCGGGGAGCTGTTTTTT. Amino acids: CSGSSGGHTGELFF. V usage is TRBV29-1 and J usage is TRBJ2-2; 11 bases map to TRBD2. Germline CDR1 SQVTM, CDR2 ANQGSEA. The CDR3 loop spans 14 amino acids. V lost 7 bases to trimming and J lost 3 bases; unmatched junction nucleotides: 4.

This CDR3 reads CASSEAPQYTEAFF. The DNA of the CDR3 is TGTGCCAGCAGTGAAGCGCCCCAGTACACTGAAGCTTTCTTT. The V and J genes are TRBV6-1 and TRBJ1-1; D gene ambiguous. V lost 0 bases and J 3 bases, leaving 8 bases between the germline ends. CDR3 size: 14 residues. In germline, CDR1 is MNHNS, CDR2 SASEGT.

The chain carries TRBV5-1 and TRBJ1-3, with D tentatively TRBD1 (6 bases). Trimming took off 2 bases at V and 4 bases at J, with 13 bases between the two ends. CDR3 length: 15 amino acids. CDR1 and CDR2 (germline): SGHRS, YFSETQ. CDR3 region: CASSLWGGSGNTIYF. In DNA form, the CDR3 reads TGCGCCAGCAGCTTATGGGGGGGCTCAGGAAACACCATATATTTT.

V and J are TRBV7-9 and TRBJ2-2, with D tentatively TRBD1 (5 bases). The ends were cut back, 2 bases at V and 3 bases at J, with 7 bases in the middle. Germline loops: CDR1 SEHNR, CDR2 FQNEAQ (reference sequence). This CDR3 spans 14 amino acids. This chain's CDR3 is CASSLIGDTGELFF. The CDR3 region has the DNA TGTGCCAGCAGCTTAATAGGGGACACCGGGGAGCTGTTTTTT.

The chain uses TRBV11-1 and TRBJ2-3; D gene uncertain. CDR3 size: 14 residues. Per the germline V gene, CDR1 is SGHAT and CDR2 is FQDESV (reference sequence). V was pared by 3 bases and J by 2 bases, with 9 bases between. The CDR3 DNA reads as TGTGCCAGCAGCTTTCAACAGAACACAGATACGCAGTATTTT. Protein: CASSFQQNTDTQYF.

This clone was seen more than once but under ten times. The chain couples TRBV2 to TRBJ2-5, with D possibly TRBD2 on 5 matching bases. The CDR3 consists of 15 residues. V was cut by 5 bases and J by 4 bases, with 17 bases left in between. Germline CDR1 and CDR2: SNHLY and FYNNEI. Here the CDR3 DNA reads TGTGCCAGCAGTTTAGCAGCTGGCCGGGGAGAGACCCAGTACTTC. This gives the protein CASSLAAGRGETQYF.